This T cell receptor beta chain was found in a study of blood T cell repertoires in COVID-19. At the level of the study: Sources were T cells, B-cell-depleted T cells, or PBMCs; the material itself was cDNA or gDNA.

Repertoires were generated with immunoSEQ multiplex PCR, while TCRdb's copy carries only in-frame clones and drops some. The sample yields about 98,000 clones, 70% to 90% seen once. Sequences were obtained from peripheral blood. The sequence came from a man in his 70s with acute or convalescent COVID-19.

The CDR3 spells CASRPRTGVEGYGYTF. CDR3 coding DNA: TGTGCCAGCCGCCCACGGACAGGGGTTGAAGGCTATGGCTACACCTTC. The chain uses TRBV27 and TRBJ1-2; 9 bases map to TRBD1. The CDR3 covers 16 residues. Germline-derived CDR1 and CDR2 are MNHEY and SMNVEV (reference sequence). V lost 8 bases to trimming and J lost 4 bases; unmatched junction nucleotides: 14.